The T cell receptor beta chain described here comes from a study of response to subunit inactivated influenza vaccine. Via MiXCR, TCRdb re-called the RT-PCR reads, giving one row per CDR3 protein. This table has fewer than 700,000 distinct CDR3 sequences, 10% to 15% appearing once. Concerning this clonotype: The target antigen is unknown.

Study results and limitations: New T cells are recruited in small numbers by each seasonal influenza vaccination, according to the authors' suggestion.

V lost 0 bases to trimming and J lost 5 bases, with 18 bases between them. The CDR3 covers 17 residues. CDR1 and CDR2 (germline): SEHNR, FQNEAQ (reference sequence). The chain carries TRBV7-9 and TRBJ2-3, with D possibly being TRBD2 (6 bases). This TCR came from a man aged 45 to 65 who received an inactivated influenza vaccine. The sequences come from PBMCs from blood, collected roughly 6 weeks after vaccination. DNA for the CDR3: TGTGCCAGCAGCTTAGCCCTTCTAGCGAATGGAGAAGATACGCAGTATTTT. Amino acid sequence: CASSLALLANGEDTQYF. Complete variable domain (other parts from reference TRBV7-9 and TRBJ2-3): DTGVSQNPRHKITKRGQNVTFRCDPISEHNRLYWYRQTLGQGPEFLTYFQNEAQLEKSRLLSDRFSAERPKGSFSTLEIQRTEQGDSAMYLCASSLALLANGEDTQYFGPGTRLTVL.